One and the same sample provided the 9 T cell receptor beta chains below, sequenced in a study of TIL therapy for anti-PD-1-resistant metastatic lung cancer. As to time point: pre-treatment sample, taken before nivolumab and TIL therapy. Pleural nodules or supraclavicular lymph nodes made up most of the excised metastases sampled. The immunoSEQ assay was v3. The repertoire was sequenced with immunoSEQ multiplex PCR; TCRdb's copy has only in-frame clones and lacks some. The sample has roughly 50,000 clones, 70% to 85% seen once. Here the sequenced sample was tumor tissue, taken at baseline. Receptor source: a person aged 25 to 85 with non-small cell lung cancer.

The chain joins TRBV9 to TRBJ2-3; 10 bases match TRBD2. This CDR3 is 19 amino acids long. The V gene's germline CDR1 is SGDLS and CDR2 YYNGEE. J was trimmed by 3 bases and V by 0 bases; bases with no gene match: 13. The CDR3 DNA follows: TGTGCCAGCAGCGTAGACGTCGTCGGAAGCGGGGGGGCGACAGATACGCAGTATTTT. It translates to CASSVDVVGSGGATDTQYF. The full variable domain, rest sourced from reference TRBV9 and TRBJ2-3, is DSGVTQTPKHLITATGQRVTLRCSPRSGDLSVYWYQQSLDQGLQFLIQYYNGEERAKGNILERFSAQQFPDLHSELNLSSLELGDSALYFCASSVDVVGSGGATDTQYFGPGTRLTVL.

In its sample, this clone ranks as medium-sized. The chain couples TRBV28 to TRBJ1-2, with D unclear. Germline V lookup: CDR1 MDHEN, CDR2 SYDVKM. The CDR3 totals 14 residues. Trimming took 5 bases from V and 5 from J, leaving 15 bases between them. This chain's CDR3 is CASSRGDGWYGYTF. The CDR3 DNA reads as TGTGCCAGCAGTCGGGGTGACGGTTGGTATGGCTACACCTTC.

This clone has a count of ten or more. This sequence joins TRBV19 and TRBJ2-2; D perhaps matches TRBD1 (6 bases). Between the trimmed V and J ends, which lost 0 bases and 4 bases, there was a span of 6 bases. From germline, CDR1 is LNHDA and CDR2 SQIVND (reference sequence). The CDR3 is 14 residues long. The CDR3 is CASSIEDSTGELFF. In DNA, the CDR3 is TGTGCCAGTAGTATAGAGGACAGCACCGGGGAGCTGTTTTTT.

The J gene is TRBJ2-1, the V gene TRBV29-1; 7 positions agree with TRBD2. CDR1 SQVTM and CDR2 ANQGSEA come from the germline V gene. This CDR3 region has 13 residues. Germline trimming cut 6 bases from V and 0 bases from J; bases unmatched to any gene: 2. The CDR3 sequence is CSVSGVSYNEQFF. The CDR3 nucleotides read TGCAGCGTCAGCGGGGTCTCCTACAATGAGCAGTTCTTC.

This clone was counted once. The chain links TRBV5-1 to TRBJ2-7, with D possibly TRBD2 on 6 matching bases. CDR3 size: 15 residues. CDR1 and CDR2 from the germline V gene are SGHRS and YFSETQ. V lost 2 bases to trimming and J lost 9 bases, with 21 bases between them. As DNA, the CDR3 is TGCGCCAGCAGCTTTCAGGCTGCGGGGTTCCCATGGCAGTACTTC. Encoded protein: CASSFQAAGFPWQYF.

V and J are TRBV7-2 and TRBJ1-3; TRBD1 matches at 9 bases. Germline V CDR1 and CDR2: SGHTA, FQGNSA. The CDR3 is 17 residues long. After removal of 5 bases from V and 3 bases from J, the junction contained 11 bases not matched to a gene. The CDR3 DNA is TGTGCCAGCAGCCCCTCACAGGGGGCGGTTCGTGGAAACACCATATATTTT. Protein: CASSPSQGAVRGNTIYF.

The sample holds a few counts of this clone. The gene calls are TRBV6-1 and TRBJ1-1; D is ambiguous. This CDR3 is 14 amino acids long. V lost 1 base to trimming and J lost 1 base, with 7 bases between them. Germline V gene lookup returns CDR1 MNHNS and CDR2 SASEGT. CDR3 in DNA: TGTGCCAGCAGTGAAGGGGTGTGGAACACTGAAGCTTTCTTT. Translating gives CASSEGVWNTEAFF.

The V call is TRBV6-1, the J call TRBJ1-6; D not resolved. The V end lost 4 bases, the J end lost 0 bases, and 13 bases lay between the germline ends. CDR3 length equals 17 residues. The germline CDR1 and CDR2 sequences are MNHNS and SASEGT. CDR3 nucleotides: TGTGCCAGCAGTGTTTTGAGGGTCAGCTCCTATAATTCACCCCTCCACTTT. It codes for CASSVLRVSSYNSPLHF.

The V gene is TRBV9, the J gene TRBJ1-2; TRBD1 agrees at 12 bases. V lost 0 bases, J lost 8 bases, and 14 bases stayed unmatched. The length of the CDR3 is 18 residues. CDR1 is SGDLS and CDR2 is YYNGEE in the germline V gene. Here the CDR3 DNA reads TGTGCCAGCAGCGTAGGGGCTCTGGGCGGGACAGGGGGCGACGGCTACACCTTC. It is translated as CASSVGALGGTGGDGYTF.